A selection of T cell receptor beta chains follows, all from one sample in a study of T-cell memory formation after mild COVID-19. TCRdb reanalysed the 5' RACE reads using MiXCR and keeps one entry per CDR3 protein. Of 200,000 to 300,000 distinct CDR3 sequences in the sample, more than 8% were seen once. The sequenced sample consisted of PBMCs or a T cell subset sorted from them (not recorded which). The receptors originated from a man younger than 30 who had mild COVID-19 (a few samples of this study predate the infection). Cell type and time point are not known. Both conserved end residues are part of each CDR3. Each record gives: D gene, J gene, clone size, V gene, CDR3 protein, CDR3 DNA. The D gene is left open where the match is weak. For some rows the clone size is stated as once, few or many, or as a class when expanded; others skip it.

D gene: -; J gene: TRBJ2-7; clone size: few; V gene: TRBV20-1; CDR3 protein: CSARWAETYEQYF; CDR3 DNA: TGCAGTGCTAGGTGGGCAGAGACCTACGAGCAGTACTTC
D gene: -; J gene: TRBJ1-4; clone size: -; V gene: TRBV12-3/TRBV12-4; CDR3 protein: CASGSSTNEKLFF; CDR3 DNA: TGTGCCAGCGGGTCATCAACTAATGAAAAACTGTTTTTT
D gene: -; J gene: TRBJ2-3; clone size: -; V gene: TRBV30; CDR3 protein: CAWSVLGDTQYF; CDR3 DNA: TGTGCCTGGAGTGTACTCGGCGATACGCAGTATTTT
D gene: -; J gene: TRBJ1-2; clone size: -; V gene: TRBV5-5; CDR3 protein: CASSSTLAGGYTF; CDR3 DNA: TGTGCCAGCAGCTCTACGCTAGCTGGCGGCTACACCTTC
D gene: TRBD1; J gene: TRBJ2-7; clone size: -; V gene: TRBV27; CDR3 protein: CASRGQGGYEQYF; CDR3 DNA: TGTGCCAGCAGGGGACAGGGTGGGTACGAGCAGTACTTC
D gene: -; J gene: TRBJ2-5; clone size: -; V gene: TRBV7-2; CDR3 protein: CASSSAVGSGGETQYF; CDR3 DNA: TGTGCCAGCAGCTCCGCCGTCGGTAGTGGAGGAGAGACCCAGTACTTC
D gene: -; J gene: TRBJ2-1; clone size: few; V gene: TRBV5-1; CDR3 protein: CASSLAPGNEQFF; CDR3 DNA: TGCGCCAGCAGCTTGGCCCCGGGGAATGAGCAGTTCTTC
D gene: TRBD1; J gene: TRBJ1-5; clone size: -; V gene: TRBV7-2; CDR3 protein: CASSLVAGGGSSPQHF; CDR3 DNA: TGTGCCAGCAGCTTAGTCGCAGGGGGGGGATCGAGTCCCCAGCATTTT
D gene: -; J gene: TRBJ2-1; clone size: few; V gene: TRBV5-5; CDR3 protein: CASSLIGDNEQFF; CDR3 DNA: TGTGCCAGCAGCTTGATCGGGGACAATGAGCAGTTCTTC
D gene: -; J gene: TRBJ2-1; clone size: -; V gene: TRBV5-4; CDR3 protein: CASSQSGVQGEQFF; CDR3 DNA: TGTGCCAGCAGCCAAAGCGGGGTGCAGGGGGAGCAGTTCTTC
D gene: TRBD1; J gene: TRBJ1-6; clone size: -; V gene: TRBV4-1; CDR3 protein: CASSQDRTGSPSLHF; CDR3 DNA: TGCGCCAGCAGCCAAGATCGGACAGGCAGTCCCTCCCTCCACTTT
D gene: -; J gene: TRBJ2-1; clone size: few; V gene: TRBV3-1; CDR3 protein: CASSQDQGSYNEQFF; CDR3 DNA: TGTGCCAGCAGCCAAGACCAGGGATCCTACAATGAGCAGTTCTTC
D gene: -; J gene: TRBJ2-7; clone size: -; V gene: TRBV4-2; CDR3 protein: CASRQGDRSLFEQYF; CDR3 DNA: TGTGCCAGCCGGCAGGGAGACCGATCTCTTTTCGAGCAGTACTTC
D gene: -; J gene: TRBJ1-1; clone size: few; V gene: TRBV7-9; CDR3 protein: CASSFQGMANTEAFF; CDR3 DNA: TGTGCCAGCAGCTTCCAGGGGATGGCGAACACTGAAGCTTTCTTT
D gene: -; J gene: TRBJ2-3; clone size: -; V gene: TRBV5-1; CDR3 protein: CASSLYSEEDTQYF; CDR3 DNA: TGCGCCAGCAGCTTGTATTCGGAAGAAGATACGCAGTATTTT
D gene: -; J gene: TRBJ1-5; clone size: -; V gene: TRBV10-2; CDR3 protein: CAVRTGDQPQHF; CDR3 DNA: TGCGCCGTTCGGACCGGGGATCAGCCCCAGCATTTT
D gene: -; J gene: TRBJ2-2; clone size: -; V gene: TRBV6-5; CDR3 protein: CASSYGGGATWELFF; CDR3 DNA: TGTGCCAGCAGTTATGGAGGGGGGGCCACCTGGGAGCTGTTTTTT
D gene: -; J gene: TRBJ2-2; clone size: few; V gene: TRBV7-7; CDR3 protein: CASSPSPGDVELFF; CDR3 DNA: TGTGCCAGCAGCCCCTCCCCGGGGGACGTGGAGCTGTTTTTT
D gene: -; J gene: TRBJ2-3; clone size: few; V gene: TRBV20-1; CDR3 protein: CSARPLARRSIDTQYF; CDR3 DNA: TGCAGTGCTAGGCCACTAGCCAGAAGAAGTATAGATACGCAGTATTTT
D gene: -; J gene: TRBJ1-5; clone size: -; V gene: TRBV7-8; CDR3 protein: CASSLVRQRNQPQHF; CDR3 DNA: TGTGCCAGCAGCTTAGTGAGACAGCGCAATCAGCCCCAGCATTTT
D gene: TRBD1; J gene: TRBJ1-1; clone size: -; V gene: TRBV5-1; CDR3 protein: CASSRAWDSTEAFF; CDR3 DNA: TGCGCCAGCAGTCGTGCTTGGGACAGCACTGAAGCTTTCTTT
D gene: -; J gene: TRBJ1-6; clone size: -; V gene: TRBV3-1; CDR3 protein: CASSFPRTAPVF; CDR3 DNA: TGTGCCAGCAGCTTCCCCCGGACAGCCCCGGTCTTT
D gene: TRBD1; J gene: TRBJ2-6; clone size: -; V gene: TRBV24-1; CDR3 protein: CATSDSGGPISGANVLTF; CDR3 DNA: TGTGCCACCAGTGATTCAGGGGGTCCCATCTCTGGGGCCAACGTCCTGACTTTC
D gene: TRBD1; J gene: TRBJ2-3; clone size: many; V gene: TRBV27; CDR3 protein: CASSSPFDRADTQYF; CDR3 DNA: TGTGCCAGCAGTTCTCCGTTCGACAGGGCAGATACGCAGTATTTT
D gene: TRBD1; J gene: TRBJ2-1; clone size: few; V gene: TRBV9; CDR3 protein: CASSKDPGQERNEQFF; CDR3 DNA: TGTGCCAGCAGCAAAGATCCGGGACAGGAGCGCAATGAGCAGTTCTTC
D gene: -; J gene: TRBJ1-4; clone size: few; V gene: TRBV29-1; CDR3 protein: CSVDPRVHTEKLFF; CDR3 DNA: TGCAGCGTTGACCCCAGGGTCCATACGGAAAAACTGTTTTTT
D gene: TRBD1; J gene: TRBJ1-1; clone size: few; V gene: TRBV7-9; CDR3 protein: CASSWTGGSGTEAFF; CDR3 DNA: TGTGCCAGCAGCTGGACAGGGGGCTCGGGGACTGAAGCTTTCTTT
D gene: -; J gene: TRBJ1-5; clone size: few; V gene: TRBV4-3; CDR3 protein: CASSQDRTNLWPQHF; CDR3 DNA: TGCGCCAGCAGCCAAGACAGGACGAATCTGTGGCCCCAGCATTTT
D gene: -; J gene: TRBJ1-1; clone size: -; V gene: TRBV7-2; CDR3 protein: CASSDFQGEKAFF; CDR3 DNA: TGTGCCAGCAGCGACTTTCAGGGCGAGAAAGCTTTCTTT
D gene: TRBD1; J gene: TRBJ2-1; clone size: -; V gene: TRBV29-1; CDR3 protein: CSVDDRVVEQFF; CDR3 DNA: TGCAGCGTTGATGACAGGGTGGTTGAGCAGTTCTTC
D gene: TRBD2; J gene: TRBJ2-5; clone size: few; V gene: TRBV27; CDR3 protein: CASSPGFWSGGMMSQYF; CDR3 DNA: TGTGCCAGCAGTCCTGGGTTTTGGAGCGGGGGAATGATGTCCCAGTACTTC
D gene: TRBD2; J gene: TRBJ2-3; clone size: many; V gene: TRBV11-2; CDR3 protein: CASSALVAGGLTDTQYF; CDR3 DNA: TGTGCCAGCAGCGCCCTGGTGGCGGGGGGGCTGACAGATACGCAGTATTTT
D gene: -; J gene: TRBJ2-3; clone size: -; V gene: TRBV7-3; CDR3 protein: CASSPYGGISTDTQYF; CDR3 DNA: TGTGCCAGCAGCCCTTATGGCGGGATAAGCACAGATACGCAGTATTTT
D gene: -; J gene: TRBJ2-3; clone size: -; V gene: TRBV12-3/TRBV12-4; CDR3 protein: CASSLGAASTDTQYF; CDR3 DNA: TGTGCCAGCAGTTTGGGGGCAGCTAGCACAGATACGCAGTATTTT
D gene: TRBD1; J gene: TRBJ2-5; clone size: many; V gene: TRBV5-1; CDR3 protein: CASSSRVPGQVGGQETQYF; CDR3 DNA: TGCGCCAGCAGCTCAAGAGTCCCGGGACAGGTCGGGGGTCAAGAGACCCAGTACTTC
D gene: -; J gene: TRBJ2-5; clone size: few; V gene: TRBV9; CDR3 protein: CASSVGNPETQYF; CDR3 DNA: TGTGCCAGCAGCGTAGGAAACCCGGAGACCCAGTACTTC
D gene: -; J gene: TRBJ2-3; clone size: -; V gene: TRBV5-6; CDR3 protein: CASTGLERDTQYF; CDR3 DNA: TGTGCCAGCACAGGCCTGGAGCGGGATACGCAGTATTTT
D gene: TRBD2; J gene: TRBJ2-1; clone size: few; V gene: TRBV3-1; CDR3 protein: CASATRGPAGGREQFF; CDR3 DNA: TGTGCCAGCGCTACGAGAGGGCCAGCGGGGGGGCGAGAGCAGTTCTTC
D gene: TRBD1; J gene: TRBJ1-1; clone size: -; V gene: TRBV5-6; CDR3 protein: CASSIEQGWSTEAFF; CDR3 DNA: TGTGCCAGCAGCATTGAACAGGGGTGGAGCACTGAAGCTTTCTTT
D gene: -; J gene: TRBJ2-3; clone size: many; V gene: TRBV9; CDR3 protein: CASSEGGDTQYF; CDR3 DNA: TGTGCCAGCAGCGAAGGAGGGGATACGCAGTATTTT
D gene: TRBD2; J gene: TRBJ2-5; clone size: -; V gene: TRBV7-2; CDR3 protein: CASSSGTTIQETQYF; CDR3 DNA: TGTGCCAGCAGCTCGGGGACTACCATTCAAGAGACCCAGTACTTC
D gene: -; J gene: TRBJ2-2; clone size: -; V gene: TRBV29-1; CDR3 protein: CSVGGETGELFF; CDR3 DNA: TGCAGCGTTGGAGGGGAAACCGGGGAGCTGTTTTTT
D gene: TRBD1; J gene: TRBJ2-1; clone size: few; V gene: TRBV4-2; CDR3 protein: CASSQDSGQGVFF; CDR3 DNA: TGTGCCAGCAGCCAAGATTCTGGCCAGGGGGTGTTCTTC
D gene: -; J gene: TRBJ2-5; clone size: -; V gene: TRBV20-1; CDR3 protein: CSASTGQETQYF; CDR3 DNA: TGCAGTGCTAGTACAGGGCAAGAGACCCAGTACTTC
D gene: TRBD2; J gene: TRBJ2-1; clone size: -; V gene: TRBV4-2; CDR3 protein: CASSQRLAGGREQFF; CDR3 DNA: TGTGCCAGCAGCCAGCGACTAGCGGGGGGGCGAGAGCAGTTCTTC
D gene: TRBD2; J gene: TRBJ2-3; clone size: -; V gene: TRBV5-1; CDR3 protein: CASSPRTSGVTDTQYF; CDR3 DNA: TGCGCCAGCAGCCCGCGGACTAGCGGGGTCACAGATACGCAGTATTTT
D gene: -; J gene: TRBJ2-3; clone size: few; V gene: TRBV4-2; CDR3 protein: CASSPNRVPDTQYF; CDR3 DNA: TGTGCCAGCAGCCCGAACAGGGTCCCAGATACGCAGTATTTT
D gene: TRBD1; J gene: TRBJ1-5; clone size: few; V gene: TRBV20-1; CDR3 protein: CSARELQGASNQPQHF; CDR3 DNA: TGCAGTGCTAGAGAACTACAGGGGGCTAGCAATCAGCCCCAGCATTTT
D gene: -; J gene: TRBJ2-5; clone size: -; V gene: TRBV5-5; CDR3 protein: CASSLSRGNIRETQYF; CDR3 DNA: TGTGCCAGCAGCTTGTCCCGGGGCAACATCCGGGAGACCCAGTACTTC
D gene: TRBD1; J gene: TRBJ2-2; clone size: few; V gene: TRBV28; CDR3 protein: CASRDRGIGELFF; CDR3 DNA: TGTGCCAGCAGGGACAGGGGGATCGGGGAGCTGTTTTTT
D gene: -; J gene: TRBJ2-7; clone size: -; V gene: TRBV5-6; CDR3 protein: CASSYQGISYEQYF; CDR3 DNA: TGTGCCAGCAGCTACCAGGGGATCTCCTACGAGCAGTACTTC
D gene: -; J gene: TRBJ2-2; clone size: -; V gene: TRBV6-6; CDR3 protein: CASSYSVEHTGELFF; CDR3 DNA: TGTGCCAGCAGTTACTCCGTCGAACACACCGGGGAGCTGTTTTTT
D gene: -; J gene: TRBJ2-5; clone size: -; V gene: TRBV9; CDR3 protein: CASSAYREETQYF; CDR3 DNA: TGTGCCAGCAGTGCATATCGGGAAGAGACCCAGTACTTC
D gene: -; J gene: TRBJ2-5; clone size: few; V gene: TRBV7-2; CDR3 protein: CASRGQGTLPGAQYF; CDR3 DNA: TGTGCCAGCAGGGGGCAGGGGACCCTCCCGGGGGCCCAGTACTTC
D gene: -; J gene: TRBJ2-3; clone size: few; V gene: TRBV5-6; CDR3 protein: CASRGVGADTQYF; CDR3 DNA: TGTGCCAGCAGGGGGGTGGGGGCAGATACGCAGTATTTT